Listed below are T cell receptor beta chains from one sample, sequenced in a study of T cells in tuberculosis. Repertoires were generated with immunoSEQ multiplex PCR, while TCRdb's copy carries only in-frame clones and drops some. The sample has about 24,000 clones; just under 97% are singletons. The sample was PBMCs. The origin of the receptors is a donor between 5 and 29 years old with latent tuberculosis or without tuberculosis infection. CDR3s include the opening cysteine and the closing phenylalanine or tryptophan. The D gene is left open where the match is weak. Size values are once, few and many counts, or a class for expanded clones, and some rows have none.

J gene	clone size	V gene	D gene	CDR3 protein	CDR3 DNA
TRBJ1-2	.	TRBV6-5	.	CASSYQQGRRNYGYTF	TGTGCCAGCAGTTACCAGCAGGGAAGACGAAATTATGGCTACACCTTC
TRBJ1-1	once	TRBV19	.	CASTLRGGDKVAFF	TGTGCCAGTACCCTCCGTGGAGGGGATAAAGTAGCTTTCTTT
TRBJ1-1	.	TRBV5-1	.	CASSLDGGTEAFF	TGCGCCAGCAGCTTGGACGGGGGGACTGAAGCTTTCTTT
TRBJ1-2	.	TRBV5-1	TRBD1	CASSLRQGATYGYTF	TGCGCCAGCAGCTTAAGACAGGGGGCGACATATGGCTACACCTTC
TRBJ2-5	.	TRBV11-2	TRBD2	CASSLGLAGAFQETQYF	TGTGCCAGCAGCTTAGGGCTAGCGGGGGCATTCCAAGAGACCCAGTACTTC
TRBJ1-2	.	TRBV5-1	.	CASSLAGAGYGYTF	TGCGCCAGCAGCTTGGCAGGGGCGGGCTATGGCTACACCTTC
TRBJ1-3	.	TRBV30	.	CAWKDSGGGYRNTIYF	TGTGCCTGGAAGGACTCCGGTGGGGGGTACCGGAACACCATATATTTT
TRBJ2-3	once	TRBV2	.	CASRTGISADTQYF	TGTGCCAGCAGGACGGGGATCTCGGCAGATACGCAGTATTTT
TRBJ1-2	.	TRBV2	TRBD1	CASSSGTGNGASEGYTF	TGTGCCAGCAGTAGTGGGACAGGGAATGGAGCATCTGAAGGCTACACCTTC
TRBJ1-4	once	TRBV7-9	.	CASSRYRDLNEKLFF	TGTGCCAGCAGCCGTTACCGGGATCTTAATGAAAAACTGTTTTTT
TRBJ2-3	.	TRBV29-1	.	CSVDWGGLGDTQYF	TGCAGCGTTGATTGGGGGGGGCTGGGAGATACGCAGTATTTT
TRBJ2-7	.	TRBV6-6	TRBD1	CASSTSTGAYEQYF	TGTGCCAGCAGTACCTCGACAGGGGCCTACGAGCAGTACTTC
TRBJ1-5	.	TRBV10-3	.	CAISAGNQPQHF	TGTGCCATCAGTGCAGGGAATCAGCCCCAGCATTTT
TRBJ2-5	.	TRBV9	TRBD2	CASSATSGGALETQYF	TGTGCCAGCAGCGCGACTAGCGGGGGGGCCCTAGAGACCCAGTACTTC
TRBJ1-5	.	TRBV6-1	.	CASNPRGGGNQPQHF	TGTGCCAGCAACCCCCGGGGAGGAGGCAATCAGCCCCAGCATTTT
TRBJ2-7	.	TRBV18	.	CASSPNRAQGEQYF	TGTGCCAGCTCACCGAACAGGGCCCAGGGCGAGCAGTACTTC
TRBJ1-5	.	TRBV7-6	.	CASSFDGYGNQPQHF	TGTGCCAGCAGCTTCGACGGGTATGGCAATCAGCCCCAGCATTTT
TRBJ1-2	.	TRBV19	.	CASIGGGPGYGYTF	TGTGCCAGTATTGGGGGGGGCCCCGGCTATGGCTACACCTTC
TRBJ2-2	.	TRBV11-1	TRBD1	CASSRRQGAINTGELFF	TGTGCCAGCAGCCGTAGACAGGGGGCGATTAACACCGGGGAGCTGTTTTTT
TRBJ1-2	.	TRBV11-2	TRBD1	CASSRGQGVLGGGYTF	TGTGCCAGCAGCCGGGGACAGGGGGTCCTCGGGGGAGGCTACACCTTC
TRBJ1-6	.	TRBV5-8	.	CASSLDRGSGPHF	TGTGCCAGCAGCTTGGATCGGGGGTCCGGACCCCACTTT
TRBJ1-1	.	TRBV2	.	CASSPLGQMNTEAFF	TGTGCCAGCAGTCCCCTAGGACAGATGAACACTGAAGCTTTCTTT
TRBJ2-1	.	TRBV4-1	TRBD1	CASSHGRTGVPQSEQFF	TGCGCCAGCAGCCACGGTAGGACAGGGGTCCCTCAAAGTGAGCAGTTCTTC
TRBJ2-3	.	TRBV6-5	.	CATNLGGTDTQYF	TGTGCCACCAATTTAGGGGGCACAGATACGCAGTATTTT
TRBJ1-2	.	TRBV6-1	.	CASSQRGYTF	TGTGCCAGCAGCCAGAGGGGCTACACCTTC
TRBJ1-1	.	TRBV15	.	CATTLQGYTEAFF	TGTGCCACCACTCTACAGGGATACACTGAAGCTTTCTTT
TRBJ1-3	few	TRBV27	.	CASSAQGSSGNTIYF	TGTGCCAGCAGTGCTCAGGGGTCCTCTGGAAACACCATATATTTT
TRBJ1-3	.	TRBV2	.	CASLAEGGNTIYF	TGTGCCAGTTTAGCCGAGGGTGGAAACACCATATATTTT
TRBJ2-3	.	TRBV19	.	CASSMDRGTDTQYF	TGTGCCAGTAGTATGGACAGAGGCACAGATACGCAGTATTTT
TRBJ2-5	.	TRBV4-1	TRBD2	CASSSSTSGGRQETQYF	TGCGCCAGCAGCTCGTCAACTAGCGGGGGACGTCAAGAGACCCAGTACTTC
TRBJ2-7	.	TRBV27	.	CASSPTGSYEQYF	TGTGCCAGCAGTCCGACAGGATCCTACGAGCAGTACTTC
TRBJ1-2	.	TRBV6-1	TRBD1	CASSDPQSRPGQGAGGYTF	TGTGCCAGCAGTGACCCACAATCGAGGCCGGGACAGGGGGCGGGTGGCTACACCTTC
TRBJ1-4	.	TRBV7-9	TRBD1	CASSPQGRLEKLFF	TGTGCCAGCAGTCCACAGGGGCGGCTTGAAAAACTGTTTTTT
TRBJ2-5	.	TRBV25-1	TRBD2	CASTPLAAETQYF	TGTGCCAGCACCCCTCTAGCGGCAGAGACCCAGTACTTC
TRBJ2-1	.	TRBV25-1	.	CASSAQGHVPNNEQFF	TGTGCCAGCAGTGCTCAGGGTCATGTCCCCAACAATGAGCAGTTCTTC